The sequence of this T cell receptor (beta chain) was determined in a study of vaccination effects on CD4 cells after COVID-19. This CDR3 spans 14 amino acids. The ends lost 7 bases at V and 2 bases at J; junction bases unmatched: 4. Germline CDR1 reads MDHEN; CDR2 reads SYDVKM. TCRdb's copy holds only in-frame clones and misses some; the assay was immunoSEQ multiplex PCR. Found here are over 14,000 clones, roughly 72% of them singletons; the top ten hold approximately 9.9%. General observations from the study: Limitations: small convalescent group and missing early post-infection timepoints.

Of note for this clone: Its antigen is currently unknown.

Sequencing was preceded by expansion of antigen-specific CD4+ T cells with viral peptide pools in the ViraFEST assay. CD4+ T cell isolation took place after about nine days of culture. Each participant was given two doses of one vaccine (BNT162b2 or mRNA-1273). Peptides at around 9.9 ug/ml and IL-2 at 9 to 10 IU/ml were added to some 1.9 million PBMC per well. Replacing half the medium with IL-2 medium was done on days 3 and 7. The chain is built from TRBV28 and TRBJ2-1; 8 bases are shared with TRBD2. The clonotype was recovered from a human donor who received a COVID-19 vaccine. The sample in question was CD4+ T cells from PBMCs cultured with SARS-CoV-2 spike peptides, obtained after COVID-19 vaccination. This CDR3 is CASKRELTYNEQFF. The CDR3 DNA follows: TGTGCCAGCAAGCGGGAGCTTACCTACAATGAGCAGTTCTTC.